The rows below give T cell receptor beta chains drawn from one sample of a study of control samples from healthy donors and cancer patients. TCRdb keeps only in-frame clones here, not all; method: immunoSEQ multiplex PCR. The sample has tens of thousands of clones; about 89% are singletons. Sequenced input: blood. The origin of the receptors is a woman between 55 and 75 years old in good health. The CDR3 runs from the conserved cysteine through the conserved F or W. D genes are given only for firm matches. Expanded clones get a size class; other rows say once, few or many, or leave the size out.

V gene	J gene	D gene	clone size	CDR3 DNA	CDR3 protein
TRBV7-9	TRBJ2-2	-	-	TGTGCCAGCAGCTTGGGGCAGGGAGTTTCCGGGGAGCTGTTTTTT	CASSLGQGVSGELFF
TRBV4-2	TRBJ2-7	-	-	TGTGCCAGCAGCCACCAGGGAGGAGGGGGGAGTTTCTACGAGCAGTACTTC	CASSHQGGGGSFYEQYF
TRBV27	TRBJ1-4	TRBD1	-	TGTGCCAGCAGTGCGGACAGGGGGCGAAGTGAAAAACTGTTTTTT	CASSADRGRSEKLFF
TRBV10-3	TRBJ1-2	-	-	TGTGCCATCGAGATCGGGGACGGAGGTGGCTACACCTTC	CAIEIGDGGGYTF
TRBV7-8	TRBJ1-5	-	-	TGTGCCAGCAGCTTAGGAGCGCGGCAGGTCAATCAGCCCCAGCATTTT	CASSLGARQVNQPQHF
TRBV19	TRBJ2-7	-	-	TGTGCCAGTAGTAATGTGGGGGCCCCCTACGAGCAGTACTTC	CASSNVGAPYEQYF
TRBV30	TRBJ1-1	-	-	TGTGCCTGGAGTGCGGGTGAAGCTTTCTTT	CAWSAGEAFF
TRBV4-2	TRBJ2-5	-	-	TGTGCCAGCAGCCAAGGAACTAGAGACCAAGAGACCCAGTACTTC	CASSQGTRDQETQYF
TRBV18	TRBJ1-5	TRBD1	-	TGTGCCAGCTCACCAACCAGGGGGAACCAGCCCCAGCATTTT	CASSPTRGNQPQHF
TRBV3-1/TRBV3-2	TRBJ1-2	TRBD1	-	TGTGCCAGCAGCCGTCTTACGACAGGGACCTATGGCTACACCTTC	CASSRLTTGTYGYTF
TRBV6-4	TRBJ1-3	TRBD1	-	TGTGCCAGCATACAGGGGGACCGCACCTCTGGAAACACCATATATTTT	CASIQGDRTSGNTIYF
TRBV3-1/TRBV3-2	TRBJ1-1	TRBD1	once	TGTGCCAGCAGCCCCCGACAGGGGTGCACTGAAGCTTTCTTT	CASSPRQGCTEAFF
TRBV20-1	TRBJ2-1	-	-	TGCAGTGCTAGCTTTGGCTATGAGCAGTTCTTC	CSASFGYEQFF
TRBV18	TRBJ2-1	-	-	TGTGCCAGCTCACCGCGAAGCCTGAATACCTACAATGAGCAGTTCTTC	CASSPRSLNTYNEQFF